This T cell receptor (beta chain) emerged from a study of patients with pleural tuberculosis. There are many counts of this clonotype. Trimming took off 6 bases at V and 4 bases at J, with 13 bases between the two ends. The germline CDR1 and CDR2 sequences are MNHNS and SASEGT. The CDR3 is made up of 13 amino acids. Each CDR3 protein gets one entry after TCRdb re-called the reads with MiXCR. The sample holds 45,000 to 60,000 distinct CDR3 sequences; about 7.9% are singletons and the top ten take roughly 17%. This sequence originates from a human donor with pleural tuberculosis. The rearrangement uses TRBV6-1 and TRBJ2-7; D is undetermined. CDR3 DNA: TGTGCCAGCAGCCAAAGGTCGGAATACGAGCAGTACTTC. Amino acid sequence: CASSQRSEYEQYF.